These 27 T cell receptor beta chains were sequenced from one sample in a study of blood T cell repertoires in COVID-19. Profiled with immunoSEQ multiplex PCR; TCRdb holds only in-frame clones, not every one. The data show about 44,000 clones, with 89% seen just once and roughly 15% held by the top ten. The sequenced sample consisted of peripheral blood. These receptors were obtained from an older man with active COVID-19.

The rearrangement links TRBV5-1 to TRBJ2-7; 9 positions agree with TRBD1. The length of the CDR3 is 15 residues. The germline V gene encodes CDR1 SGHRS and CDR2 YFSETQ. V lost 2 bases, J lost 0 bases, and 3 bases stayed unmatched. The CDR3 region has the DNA TGCGCCAGCAGCTTAACAGGGGGCGCCTCCTACGAGCAGTACTTC. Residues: CASSLTGGASYEQYF.

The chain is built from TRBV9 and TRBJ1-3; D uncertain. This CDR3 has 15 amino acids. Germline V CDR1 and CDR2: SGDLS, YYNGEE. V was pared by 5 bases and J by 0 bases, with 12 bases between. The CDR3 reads CASSPGMVSGNTIYF. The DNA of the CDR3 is TGTGCCAGCAGTCCCGGGATGGTCTCTGGAAACACCATATATTTT.

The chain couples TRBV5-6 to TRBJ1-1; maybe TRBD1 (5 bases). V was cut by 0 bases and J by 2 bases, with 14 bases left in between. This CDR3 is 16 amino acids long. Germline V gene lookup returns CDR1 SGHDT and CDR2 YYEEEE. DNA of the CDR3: TGTGCCAGCAGCTTGGGGGGCCGGCGACCCAACACTGAAGCTTTCTTT. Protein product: CASSLGGRRPNTEAFF.

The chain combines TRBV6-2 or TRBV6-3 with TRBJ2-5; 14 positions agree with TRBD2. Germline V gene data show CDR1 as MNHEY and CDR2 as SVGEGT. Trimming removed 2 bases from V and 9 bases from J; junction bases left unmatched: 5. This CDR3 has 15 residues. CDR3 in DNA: TGTGCCAGCAGTTACAGCGGGACTAGCGGGGGCTCCCAGTACTTC. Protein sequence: CASSYSGTSGGSQYF.

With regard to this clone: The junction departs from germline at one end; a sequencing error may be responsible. The CDR3 DNA sequence: TGTGCCAGCAGCAAGGGACAGGGGATGTTAGAGGGTATCTTC. The encoded protein is CASSKGQGMLEGIF. V is TRBV7-2 and J is TRBJ2-1; 10 nucleotides match TRBD1. CDR1 and CDR2 (germline): SGHTA, FQGNSA. This CDR3 has 14 residues.

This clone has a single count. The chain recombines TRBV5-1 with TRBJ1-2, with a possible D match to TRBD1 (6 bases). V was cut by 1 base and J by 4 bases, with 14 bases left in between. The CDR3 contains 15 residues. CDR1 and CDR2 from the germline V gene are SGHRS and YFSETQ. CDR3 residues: CASSLSGTKGYGYTF. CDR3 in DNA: TGCGCCAGCAGCTTGTCTGGGACAAAAGGCTATGGCTACACCTTC.

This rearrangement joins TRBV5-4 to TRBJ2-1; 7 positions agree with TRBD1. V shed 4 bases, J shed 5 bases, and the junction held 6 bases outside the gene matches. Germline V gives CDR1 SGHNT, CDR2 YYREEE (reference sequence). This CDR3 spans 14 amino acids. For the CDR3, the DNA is TGTGCCAGCAGCCCGGGACAGACCAACAATGAGCAGTTCTTC. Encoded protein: CASSPGQTNNEQFF.

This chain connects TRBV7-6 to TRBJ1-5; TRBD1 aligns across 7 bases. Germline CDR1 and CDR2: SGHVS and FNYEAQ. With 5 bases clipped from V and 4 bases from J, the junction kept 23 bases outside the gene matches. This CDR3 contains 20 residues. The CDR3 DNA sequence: TGTGCCAGCAGCCCAAGACCGGGGACAGCGGAACCGACTACGAATCAGCCCCAGCATTTT. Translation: CASSPRPGTAEPTTNQPQHF.

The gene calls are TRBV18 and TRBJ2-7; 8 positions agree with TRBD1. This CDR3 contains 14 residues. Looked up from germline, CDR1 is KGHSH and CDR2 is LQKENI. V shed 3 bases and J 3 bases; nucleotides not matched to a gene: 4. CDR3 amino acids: CASSPGQAGYEQYF. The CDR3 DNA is TGTGCCAGCTCACCGGGACAGGCTGGCTACGAGCAGTACTTC.

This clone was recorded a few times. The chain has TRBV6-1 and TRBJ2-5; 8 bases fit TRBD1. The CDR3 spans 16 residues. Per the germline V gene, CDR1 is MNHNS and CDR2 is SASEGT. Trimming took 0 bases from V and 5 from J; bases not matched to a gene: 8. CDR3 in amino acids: CASSEAYRGSGETQYF. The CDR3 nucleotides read TGTGCCAGCAGTGAAGCTTACAGGGGGTCGGGGGAGACCCAGTACTTC.

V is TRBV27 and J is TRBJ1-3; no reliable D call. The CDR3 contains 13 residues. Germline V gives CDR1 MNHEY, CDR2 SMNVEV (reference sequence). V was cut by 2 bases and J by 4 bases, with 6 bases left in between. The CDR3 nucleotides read TGTGCCAGCAGTTTAAGGGAGGGAAACACCATATATTTT. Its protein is CASSLREGNTIYF.

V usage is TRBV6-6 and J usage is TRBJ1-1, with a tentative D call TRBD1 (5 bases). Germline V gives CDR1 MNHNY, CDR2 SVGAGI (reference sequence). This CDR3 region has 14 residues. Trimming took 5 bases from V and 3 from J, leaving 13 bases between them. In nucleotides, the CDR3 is TGTGCCAGCAGTAGCTGGGGGGGGGACACTGAAGCTTTCTTT. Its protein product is CASSSWGGDTEAFF.

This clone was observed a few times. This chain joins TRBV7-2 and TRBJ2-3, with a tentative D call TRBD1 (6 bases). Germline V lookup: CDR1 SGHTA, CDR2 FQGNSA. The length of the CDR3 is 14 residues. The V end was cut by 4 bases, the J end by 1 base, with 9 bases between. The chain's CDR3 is CASSSYRGTDTQYF. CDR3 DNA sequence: TGTGCCAGCAGCTCCTACAGGGGCACAGATACGCAGTATTTT. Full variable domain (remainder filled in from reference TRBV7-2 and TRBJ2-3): GAGVSQSPSNKVTEKGKDVELRCDPISGHTALYWYRQSLGQGLEFLIYFQGNSAPDKSGLPSDRFSAERTGGSVSTLTIQRTQQEDSAVYLCASSSYRGTDTQYFGPGTRLTVL.

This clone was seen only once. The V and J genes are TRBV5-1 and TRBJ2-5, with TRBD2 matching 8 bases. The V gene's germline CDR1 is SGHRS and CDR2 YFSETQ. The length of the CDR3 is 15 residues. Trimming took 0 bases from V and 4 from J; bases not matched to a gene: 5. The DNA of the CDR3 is TGCGCCAGCAGCTTGGACGCGGGGGGCCGAGAGACCCAGTACTTC. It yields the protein CASSLDAGGRETQYF.

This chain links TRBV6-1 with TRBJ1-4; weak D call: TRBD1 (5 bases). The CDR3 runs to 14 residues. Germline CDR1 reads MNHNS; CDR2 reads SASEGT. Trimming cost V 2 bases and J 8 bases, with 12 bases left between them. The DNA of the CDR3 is TGTGCCAGCAGTGAAACGGGCTACAGGGAAAAACTGTTTTTT. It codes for CASSETGYREKLFF.

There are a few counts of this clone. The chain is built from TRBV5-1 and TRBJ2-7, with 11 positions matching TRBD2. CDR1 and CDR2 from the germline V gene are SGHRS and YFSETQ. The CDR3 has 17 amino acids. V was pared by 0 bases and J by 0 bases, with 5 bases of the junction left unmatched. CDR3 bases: TGCGCCAGCAGCTTGGCCGTGACTAGCGGGGACTCCTACGAGCAGTACTTC. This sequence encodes CASSLAVTSGDSYEQYF. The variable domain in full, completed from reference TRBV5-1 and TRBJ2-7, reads KAGVTQTPRYLIKTRGQQVTLSCSPISGHRSVSWYQQTPGQGLQFLFEYFSETQRNKGNFPGRFSGRQFSNSRSEMNVSTLELGDSALYLCASSLAVTSGDSYEQYFGPGTRLTVT.

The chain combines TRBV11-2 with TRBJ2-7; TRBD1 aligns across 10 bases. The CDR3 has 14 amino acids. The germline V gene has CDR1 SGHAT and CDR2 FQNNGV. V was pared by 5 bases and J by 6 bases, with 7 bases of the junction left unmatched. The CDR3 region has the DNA TGTGCCAGCAGCCGGGACAGGGGTGGGCCCGAGCAGTACTTC. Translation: CASSRDRGGPEQYF.

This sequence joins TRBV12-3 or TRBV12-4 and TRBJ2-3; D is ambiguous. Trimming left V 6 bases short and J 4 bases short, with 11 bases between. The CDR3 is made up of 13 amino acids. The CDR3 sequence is CASSPNVADTQYF. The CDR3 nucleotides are TGTGCCAGCAGCCCTAATGTCGCAGATACGCAGTATTTT.

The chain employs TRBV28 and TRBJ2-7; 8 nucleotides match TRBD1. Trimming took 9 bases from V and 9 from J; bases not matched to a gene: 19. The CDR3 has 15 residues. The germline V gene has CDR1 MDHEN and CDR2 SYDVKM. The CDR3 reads CASISSGTGDTGQYF. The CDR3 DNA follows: TGTGCCAGTATCAGTTCCGGGACAGGAGACACGGGGCAGTACTTC.

The CDR3 DNA reads as TGTGCCATCAGTGAGTTCCAGGGGGAGACCTACGAGCAGTACTTC. Its protein is CAISEFQGETYEQYF. The chain is built from TRBV10-3 and TRBJ2-7; 7 bases align to TRBD1. The CDR3 sequence is 15 residues long. The trim removed 1 base at V and 2 bases at J, leaving 5 bases unmatched. CDR1 ENHRY and CDR2 SYGVKD come from the germline V gene.

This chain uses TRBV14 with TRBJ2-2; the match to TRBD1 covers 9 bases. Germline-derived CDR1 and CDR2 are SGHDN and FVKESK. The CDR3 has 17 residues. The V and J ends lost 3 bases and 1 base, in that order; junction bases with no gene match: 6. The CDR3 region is CASSQRTGAMNTGELFF. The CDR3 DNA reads TGTGCCAGCAGCCAGAGGACAGGGGCCATGAACACCGGGGAGCTGTTTTTT.

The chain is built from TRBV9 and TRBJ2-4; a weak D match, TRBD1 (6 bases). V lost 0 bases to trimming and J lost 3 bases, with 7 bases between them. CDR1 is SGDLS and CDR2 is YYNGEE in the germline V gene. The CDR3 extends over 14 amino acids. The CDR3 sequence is CASSVGTDKNIQYF. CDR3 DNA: TGTGCCAGCAGCGTAGGGACAGACAAAAACATTCAGTACTTC.

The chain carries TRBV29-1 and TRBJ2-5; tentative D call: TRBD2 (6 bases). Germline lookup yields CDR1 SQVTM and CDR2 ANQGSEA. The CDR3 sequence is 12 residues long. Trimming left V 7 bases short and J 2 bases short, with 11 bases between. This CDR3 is CSGGERQETQYF. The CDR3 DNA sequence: TGCAGCGGCGGGGAGCGACAAGAGACCCAGTACTTC.

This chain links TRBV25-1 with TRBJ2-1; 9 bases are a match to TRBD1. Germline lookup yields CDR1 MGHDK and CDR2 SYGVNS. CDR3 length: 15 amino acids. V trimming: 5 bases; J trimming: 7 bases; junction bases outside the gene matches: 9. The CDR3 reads CASSRPGQGKNEQFF. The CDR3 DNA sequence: TGTGCCAGCAGTAGACCGGGACAGGGTAAAAATGAGCAGTTCTTC.

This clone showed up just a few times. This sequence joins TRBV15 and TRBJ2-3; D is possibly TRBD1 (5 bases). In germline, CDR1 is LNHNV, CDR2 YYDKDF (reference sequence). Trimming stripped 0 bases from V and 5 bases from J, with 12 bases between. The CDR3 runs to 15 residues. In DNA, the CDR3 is TGTGCCACCAGCAGAGATCTTGACAGCCGAGATACGCAGTATTTT. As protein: CATSRDLDSRDTQYF.

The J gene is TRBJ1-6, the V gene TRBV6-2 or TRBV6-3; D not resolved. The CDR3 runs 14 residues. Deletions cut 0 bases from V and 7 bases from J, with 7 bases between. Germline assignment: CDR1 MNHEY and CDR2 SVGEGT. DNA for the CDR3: TGTGCCAGCAGTTACTCGACGGGGAATTCACCCCTCCACTTT. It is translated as CASSYSTGNSPLHF.

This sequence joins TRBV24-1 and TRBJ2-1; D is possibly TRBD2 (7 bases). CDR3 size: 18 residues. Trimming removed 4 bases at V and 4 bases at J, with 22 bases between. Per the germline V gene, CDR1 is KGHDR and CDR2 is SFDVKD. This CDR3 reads CATSDPTPTGGGYNEQFF. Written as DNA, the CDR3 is TGTGCCACCAGTGACCCGACCCCAACGGGGGGCGGTTACAATGAGCAGTTCTTC.